This record covers a single T cell receptor beta chain. What it binds is not known. The sample belongs to a study of cytomegalovirus exposure and HLA in healthy donors. Study-level findings and limits: The TCR clusters that emerged in the first cohort tended, a later analysis found, to co-occur in the approximately 130 validation repertoires. Rarity characterized most TCR sequences, yet some public TCRs appeared in many donors. There were three CMV-associated chains whose specificity for CMV antigens was confirmed in vitro.

From germline, CDR1 is LGHNA and CDR2 YSLEER. V was clipped by 4 bases and J by 3 bases, with 8 bases between them. CDR3 length: 13 residues. Generated by immunoSEQ multiplex PCR, the TCRdb table keeps only in-frame clones and is missing some. The data contain about 350,000 clones, about nine tenths of them singletons. The approximately 120-subject validation cohort, separate from the roughly 700-subject first cohort, included the donors. Material for sequencing was PBMCs. This chain joins TRBV4-3 and TRBJ2-3, with D uncertain. The TCR was taken from a woman in her 30s in good health and CMV-seropositive. In DNA form, the CDR3 reads TGCGCCAGCAGCCGAGACCCTACAGATACGCAGTATTTT. This encodes CASSRDPTDTQYF.